This TCR beta chain was identified during a study of blood T cells in healthy people across ages (dated by TCRdb to the mid-2010s). As for the study more broadly: In model experiments, roughly one uniquely barcoded TCR beta cDNA molecule per two T cells was captured by template switching. To track age-related changes in TCR beta repertoire diversity, the study relied on deep sequencing normalized with unique cDNA molecular identifiers. Four age groups were formed from the donors: young (average roughly 15 years), middle-aged (approximately 40), aged (62) and long-lived (approximately 78). To avoid experimental bias, donors of different ages were distributed randomly across sequencing lanes. The study analyzed two additional independent replicas of 1 million unique cDNA reads from the same blood draw for two donors, one aged 18 to 30 and one aged 80 or older. The research as a whole found: Since profiling was done on bulk unsorted PBMCs, naive and antigen-experienced compartments could not be conclusively compared. The long-lived group showed more naive CD4+ T cells, fewer expanded clones and increased TCR diversity than the aged group, suggesting age selection. Because donor CMV infection status was unknown, age-related changes in expanded clonotypes were potentially confounded. As age increased, observed TCR beta diversity per million T cells dropped in a roughly linear way, and a significant reduction was already evident by age about 40. Estimates of total diversity based on one million sequenced T cells were considered lower bounds and underestimates. Observed TCR beta diversity correlated strongly with the percentage of naive T cells measured by flow cytometry.

The library was generated by 5' RACE. The instrument given in TCRdb is Illumina HiSeq 2500. A second PCR of about 7 to 12 cycles was run with a J-beta primer mix and a sample-barcoded 5' primer. A unique molecular identifier was introduced onto each TCR beta cDNA molecule by a template-switch 5' adaptor carrying 12 random nucleotides. Each sample yielded at least 2.5 million CDR3-containing paired-end reads. All of the RNA was converted into first-strand cDNA using the Mint cDNA synthesis kit, with a TRBC-specific oligonucleotide serving as the primer. Following uracil-DNA glycosylase treatment, a first 18-cycle PCR with universal primers M1SS and BC2_uni_R was performed on all cDNA. Regarding the original processing steps: For normalization, 1 million high-quality reads were randomly selected from each sample, with every read carrying a distinct molecular identifier. Instead of being binned into consensus sequences, reads with shared molecular identifiers were discarded. CDR3 identification, clonotype clustering and error correction used MiTCR with a Q25 quality threshold and the strictest error-elimination algorithm. Lower-bound total TCR beta diversity was estimated with a nonparametric unseen species model using Euler transformation. TCRdb reanalyzed the raw reads on its own, using fastp at Q25 for trimming and MiXCR for clone calling, and kept in-frame beta chains. For every CDR3 protein sequence, its rows merge into one entry that carries the most common genes and DNA. TCRdb's processing, not the authors', yielded these V and J calls. This sample gives about 750,000 distinct CDR3 sequences in total; 50% to 65% of them show up just once. The leading ten clones occupy approximately 40% of the sample.

Details on this clonotype: The target of this receptor is not known. No much larger clone is present one base from it, and per-base qualities are unavailable.

Donors were 40 or so systemically healthy Caucasian individuals from Russia aged 6 to 90 years. Ten milliliters of peripheral blood were collected from each donor into EDTA-treated Vacutainer tubes. Ficoll-Paque density-gradient centrifugation was used to isolate PBMCs, with at least 6.5 million obtained per sample. Total RNA was extracted from PBMCs with Trizol reagent, with at least 6 micrograms obtained per sample. Naive CD45RAhigh/CD27high T cell percentages were measured by flow cytometry on a PBMC aliquot from every donor. In the germline V gene (reference sequence), CDR1 corresponds to DFQATT and CDR2 to SNEGSKA. CDR3 length: 14 amino acids, cysteine to phenylalanine. The DNA shown is the 42-base CDR3, in frame from base 1. V is reduced by 3 bases and J by 11 bases, leaving a spacing of 17 bases between them.

This clonotype was obtained from a man at least 80 years old in good health. This sequence uses TRBV20-1 and TRBJ1-6; no D gene can be assigned with confidence. Sequenced sample: blood. The DNA sequence is given as TGCAGTGCTAGGTCCGGGCCTCGTAGTGCACCCCTCCACTTT. This codes for CSARSGPRSAPLHF.